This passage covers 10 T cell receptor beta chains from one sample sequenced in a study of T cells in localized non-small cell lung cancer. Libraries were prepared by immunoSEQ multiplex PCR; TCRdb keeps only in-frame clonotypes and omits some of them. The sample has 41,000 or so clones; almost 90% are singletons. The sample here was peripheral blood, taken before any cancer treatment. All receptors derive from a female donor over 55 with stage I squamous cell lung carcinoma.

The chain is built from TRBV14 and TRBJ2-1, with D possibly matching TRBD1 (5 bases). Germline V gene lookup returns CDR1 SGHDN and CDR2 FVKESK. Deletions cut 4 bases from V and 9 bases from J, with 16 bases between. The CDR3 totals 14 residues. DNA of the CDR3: TGTGCCAGCAGCCTCCTGGCCGGGCAGGGTGAGCAGTTCTTC. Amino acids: CASSLLAGQGEQFF.

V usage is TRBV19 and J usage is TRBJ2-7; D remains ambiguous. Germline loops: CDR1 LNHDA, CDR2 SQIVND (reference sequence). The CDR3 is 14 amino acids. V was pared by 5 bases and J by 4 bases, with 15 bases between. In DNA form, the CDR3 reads TGTGCCAGTAGTCCCGAAACCTCTAAGTACGAGCAGTACTTC. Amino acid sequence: CASSPETSKYEQYF.

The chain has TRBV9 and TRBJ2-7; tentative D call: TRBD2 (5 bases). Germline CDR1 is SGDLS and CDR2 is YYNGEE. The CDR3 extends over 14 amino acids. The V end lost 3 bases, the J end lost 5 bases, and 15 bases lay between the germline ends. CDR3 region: CASSGTPSFNEQYF. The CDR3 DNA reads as TGTGCCAGCAGCGGTACTCCTAGCTTCAACGAGCAGTACTTC.

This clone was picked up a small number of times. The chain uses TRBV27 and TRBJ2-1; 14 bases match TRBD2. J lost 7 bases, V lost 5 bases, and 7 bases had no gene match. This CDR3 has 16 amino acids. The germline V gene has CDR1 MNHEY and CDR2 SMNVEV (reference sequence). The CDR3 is CASSRPGTSGRNEQFF. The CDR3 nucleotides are TGTGCCAGCAGTAGGCCCGGGACTAGCGGGAGAAATGAGCAGTTCTTC.

The CDR3 DNA is TGTGCCAGCAGTTATGGGGCCCGGCGGGTCTACGAGCAGTACTTC. Amino acids: CASSYGARRVYEQYF. The chain links TRBV6-5 to TRBJ2-7; perhaps D is TRBD1 or TRBD2 (5 bases each). V lost 3 bases and J lost 3, with 15 bases in between. Germline V CDR1 and CDR2: MNHEY, SVGAGI. The length of the CDR3 is 15 residues.

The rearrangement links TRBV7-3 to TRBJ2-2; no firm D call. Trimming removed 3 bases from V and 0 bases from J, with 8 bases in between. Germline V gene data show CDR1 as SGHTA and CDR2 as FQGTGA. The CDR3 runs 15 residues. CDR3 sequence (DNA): TGTGCCAGCAGCTTGGGGTCCACGAACACCGGGGAGCTGTTTTTT. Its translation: CASSLGSTNTGELFF.

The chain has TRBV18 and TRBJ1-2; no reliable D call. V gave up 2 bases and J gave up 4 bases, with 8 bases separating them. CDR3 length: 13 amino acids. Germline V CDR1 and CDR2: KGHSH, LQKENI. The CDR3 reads CASSPGVGYGYTF. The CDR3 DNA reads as TGTGCCAGCTCACCAGGGGTCGGCTATGGCTACACCTTC.

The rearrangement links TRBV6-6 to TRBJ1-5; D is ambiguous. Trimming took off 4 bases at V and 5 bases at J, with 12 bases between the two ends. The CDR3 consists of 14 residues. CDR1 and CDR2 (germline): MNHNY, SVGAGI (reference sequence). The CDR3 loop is CASSLYTPDQPQHF. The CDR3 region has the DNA TGTGCCAGCAGTTTATACACCCCGGATCAGCCCCAGCATTTT.

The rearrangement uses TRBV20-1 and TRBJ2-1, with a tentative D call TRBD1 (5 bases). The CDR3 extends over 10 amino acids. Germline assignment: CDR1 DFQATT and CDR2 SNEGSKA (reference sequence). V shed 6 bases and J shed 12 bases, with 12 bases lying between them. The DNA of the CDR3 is TGCAGTGCAAGACAGTCGGCGCAGTTCTTC. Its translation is CSARQSAQFF.

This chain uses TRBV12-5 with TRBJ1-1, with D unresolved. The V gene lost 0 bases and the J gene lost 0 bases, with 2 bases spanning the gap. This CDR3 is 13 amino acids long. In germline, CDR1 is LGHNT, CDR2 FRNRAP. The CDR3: CASGLVLNTEAFF. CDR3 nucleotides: TGTGCTAGTGGTTTGGTACTGAACACTGAAGCTTTCTTT.